This TCR beta chain was recorded in a study of metastatic and nonmetastatic thyroid tumors. Background on the study: Comparison of repertoires was carried out across blood and tumor or nodule tissue from malignant and benign thyroid patients.

MiXCR re-clonotyped the PCR reads for TCRdb. The sample includes under 35,000 clones, around 25% of them seen just once. There are many counts of this clone. Its antigen remains unknown. Study-wide results and caveats: Malignant thyroid tumors reportedly had TCR beta diversity that was significantly higher than in benign nodules, in blood and tumor.

Germline V CDR1 and CDR2: WSHSY, SAAADI. V lost 6 bases to trimming and J lost 4 bases, with 12 bases between them. The CDR3 is 14 residues long. Each patient went into thyroid surgery without having received any treatment. The sequence was collected from a female donor with papillary thyroid cancer or a benign thyroid nodule (not recorded which). Some clones in this sample may be carry-over from other donors' samples. V and J are TRBV10-2 and TRBJ2-2; tentatively, D is TRBD1 (6 bases). Sequencing was done on a sample of blood. The CDR3 region is CASRGQGTTGELFF. The CDR3 nucleotides are TGCGCCAGCAGAGGGCAGGGGACCACCGGGGAGCTGTTTTTT.